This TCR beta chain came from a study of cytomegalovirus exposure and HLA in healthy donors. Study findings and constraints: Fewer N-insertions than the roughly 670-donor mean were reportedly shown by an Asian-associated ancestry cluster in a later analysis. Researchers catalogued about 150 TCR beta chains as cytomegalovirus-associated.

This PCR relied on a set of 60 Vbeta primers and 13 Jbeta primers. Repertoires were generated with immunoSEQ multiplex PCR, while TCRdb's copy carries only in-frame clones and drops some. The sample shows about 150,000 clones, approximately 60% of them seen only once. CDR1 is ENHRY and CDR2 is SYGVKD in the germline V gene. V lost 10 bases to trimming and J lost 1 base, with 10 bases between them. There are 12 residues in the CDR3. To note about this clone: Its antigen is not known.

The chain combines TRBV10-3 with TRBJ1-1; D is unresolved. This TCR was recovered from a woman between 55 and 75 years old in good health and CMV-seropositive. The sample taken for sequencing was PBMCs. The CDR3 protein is CASSRGNTEAFF. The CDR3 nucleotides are TGTGCCAGTTCGCGGGGGAACACTGAAGCTTTCTTT.